The present TCR beta chain was sequenced within a study of OX40 agonist ivuxolimab in advanced cancers. Study background: Subjects had a mean age of about 65 years, with a range of about 23 to 90; roughly 83% were male.

Broader study findings: The antigen specificity of the peripheral T cells (those that were expanded) was not determined. Among the lowest peripheral clonal expansion occurred in 0.1-3.0 mg/kg partial responders. The mean number of expanded clones was higher in CD8+ T cells than in CD4+.

On this clone itself: The antigen remains unidentified.

The table came from immunoSEQ multiplex PCR; TCRdb's copy has only in-frame clones and leaves some out. The repertoire includes 15,000 to 20,000 clones, around 67% of them detected once, and roughly a third sits in the top ten. Germline values: CDR1 WNHNN, CDR2 SYGVQD (reference sequence). The CDR3 extends over 17 amino acids. V was clipped by 5 bases and J by 0 bases, with 17 bases between them. This TCR was recovered from an adult with an advanced solid tumor such as melanoma, head and neck, liver or kidney cancer. The rearrangement links TRBV10-1 to TRBJ2-4; D is perhaps TRBD1 or TRBD2 (5 bases each). The material sequenced was CD4+ or CD8+ T cells sorted from blood, taken in a trial of the OX40 agonist ivuxolimab. CDR3 loop: CASSSARDPLAKNIQYF. CDR3 coding DNA: TGCGCCAGCAGTAGCGCTCGGGACCCACTAGCCAAAAACATTCAGTACTTC.